The T cell receptor (beta chain) described here comes from a study of cytomegalovirus exposure and HLA in healthy donors. Germline assignment: CDR1 MNHEY and CDR2 SVGAGI. CDR3 length: 14 amino acids. Between the trimmed V and J ends, which lost 6 bases and 0 bases, there was a span of 9 bases. Regarding this clone: Its antigen is unknown.

Study results and caveats: Roughly uniform sequencing depth across donors was assumed, possibly incorrectly. Earlier analysis looked at TCR beta V segments, and most were productive about 87% or about 30% of the time. A later analysis linked a missense DCLRE1C variant to TCR beta V- and J-gene trimming.

The PCR ran on 60 Vbeta and 13 Jbeta primers. TCRdb's copy holds only in-frame clones and misses some; the assay was immunoSEQ multiplex PCR. This sample has about 76,000 clones, with over 60% found just once. The rearrangement joins TRBV6-5 to TRBJ2-1; D may be TRBD2 (6 bases). Source material: PBMCs. The sequence was obtained from a male donor in good health and CMV-seropositive. CDR3 bases: TGTGCCAGCAGGTCGCGGGGCTCCTACAATGAGCAGTTCTTC. This translates into CASRSRGSYNEQFF.